The clone carrying this T cell receptor beta chain was detected a few times. Its specificity is unknown. The data belong to a study of post-analysis software for immune sequencing data. Study details: Some patients lacked subtype; others had relapsing-remitting, secondary progressive or progressive-relapsing disease. Findings and caveats of the study: Samples sharing a preparation batch grouped tightly together when assessed by F measure. Versus controls, multiple sclerosis patients showed significantly lower diversity (normalized Chao1). When patients were compared with controls, about 5 TRBV segments were more frequent, TRBV5-6, TRBV5-1 and TRBV20-1 among them.

CDR1 is SEHNR and CDR2 is FQNEAQ in the germline V gene (reference sequence). The CDR3 totals 12 residues. Trimming stripped 5 bases from V and 7 bases from J, with 9 bases between. Included in the TCR beta cDNA libraries were unique molecular identifiers. The source material, about 0.9 to 10 million T cells, gave rise to about 460,000 cDNA molecules. TCRdb re-called the PCR reads through MiXCR, storing one row per CDR3 protein. The sample records roughly 730,000 distinct CDR3 sequences, 30% being singletons. The clonotype comes from a girl aged 10-17 years with multiple sclerosis. Sample: blood. V is TRBV7-9 and J is TRBJ1-5; D is unclear. DNA for the CDR3: TGTGCCAGCAGCGTGGATGTGCAGCCCCAGCATTTT. This encodes CASSVDVQPQHF.